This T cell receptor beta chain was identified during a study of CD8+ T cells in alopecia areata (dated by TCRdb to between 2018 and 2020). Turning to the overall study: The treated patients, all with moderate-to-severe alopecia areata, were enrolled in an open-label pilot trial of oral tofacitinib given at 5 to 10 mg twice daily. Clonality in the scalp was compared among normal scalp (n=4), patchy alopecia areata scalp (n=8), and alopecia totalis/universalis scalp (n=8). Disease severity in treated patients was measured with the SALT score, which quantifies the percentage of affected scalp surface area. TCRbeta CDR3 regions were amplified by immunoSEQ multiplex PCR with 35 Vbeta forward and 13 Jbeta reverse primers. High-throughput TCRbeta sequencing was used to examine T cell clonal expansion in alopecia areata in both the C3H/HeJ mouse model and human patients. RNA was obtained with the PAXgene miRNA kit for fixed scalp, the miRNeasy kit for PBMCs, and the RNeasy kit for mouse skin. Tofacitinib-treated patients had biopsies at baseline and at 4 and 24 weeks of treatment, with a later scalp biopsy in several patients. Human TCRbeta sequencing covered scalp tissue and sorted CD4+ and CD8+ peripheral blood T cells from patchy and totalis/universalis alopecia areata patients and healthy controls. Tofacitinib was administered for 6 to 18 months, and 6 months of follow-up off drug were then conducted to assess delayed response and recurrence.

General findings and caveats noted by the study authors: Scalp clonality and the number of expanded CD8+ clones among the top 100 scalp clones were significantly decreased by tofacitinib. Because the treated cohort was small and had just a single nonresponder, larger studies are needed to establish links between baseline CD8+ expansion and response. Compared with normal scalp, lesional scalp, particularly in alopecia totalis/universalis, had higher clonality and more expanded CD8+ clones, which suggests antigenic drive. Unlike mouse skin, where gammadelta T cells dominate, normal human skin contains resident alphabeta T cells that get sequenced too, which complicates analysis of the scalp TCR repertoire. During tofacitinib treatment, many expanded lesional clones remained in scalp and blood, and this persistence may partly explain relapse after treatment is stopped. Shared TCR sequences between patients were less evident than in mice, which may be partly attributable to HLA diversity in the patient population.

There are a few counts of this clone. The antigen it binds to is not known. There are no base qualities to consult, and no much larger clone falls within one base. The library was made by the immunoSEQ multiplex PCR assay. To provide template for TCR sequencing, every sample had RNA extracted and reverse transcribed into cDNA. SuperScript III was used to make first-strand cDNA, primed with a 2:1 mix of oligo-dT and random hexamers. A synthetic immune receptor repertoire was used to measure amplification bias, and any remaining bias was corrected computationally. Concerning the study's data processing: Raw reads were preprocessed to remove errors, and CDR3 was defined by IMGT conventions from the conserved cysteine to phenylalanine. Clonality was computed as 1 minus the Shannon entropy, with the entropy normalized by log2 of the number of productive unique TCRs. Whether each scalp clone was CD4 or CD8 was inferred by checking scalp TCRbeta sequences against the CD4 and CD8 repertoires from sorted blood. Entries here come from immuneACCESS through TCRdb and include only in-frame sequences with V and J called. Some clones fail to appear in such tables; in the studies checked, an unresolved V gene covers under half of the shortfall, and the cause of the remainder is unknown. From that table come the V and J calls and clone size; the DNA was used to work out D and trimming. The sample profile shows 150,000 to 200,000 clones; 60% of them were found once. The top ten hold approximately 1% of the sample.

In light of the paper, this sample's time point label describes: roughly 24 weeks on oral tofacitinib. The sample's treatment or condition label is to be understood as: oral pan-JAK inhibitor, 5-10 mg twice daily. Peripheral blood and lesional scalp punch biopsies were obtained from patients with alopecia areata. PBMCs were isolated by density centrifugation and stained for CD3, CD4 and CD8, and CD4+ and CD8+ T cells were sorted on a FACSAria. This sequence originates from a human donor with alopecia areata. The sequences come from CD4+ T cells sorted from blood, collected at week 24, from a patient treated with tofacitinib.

The nucleotides read TGTGCCAGCAGCGTATCAGGGTTGGCCGGGGAGCTGTTTTTT. Its amino acids are CASSVSGLAGELFF. The rearrangement combines TRBV9 with TRBJ2-2; a tentative D call is TRBD1 (5 bases match). V is shortened by 1 base, J by 6 bases, and the region joining them spans 10 bases. Counted from cysteine to phenylalanine, this CDR3 has 14 amino acids. Only the CDR3 DNA is retained, 42 bases long and in frame from the first base. Taken from the germline V gene, the CDR1 and CDR2 loops are SGDLS and YYNGEE.